This TCR beta chain is drawn from a study of T-cell reconstitution after alpha-beta-depleted transplantation in children. The germline gives CDR1 MDHEN, CDR2 SYDVKM. The CDR3 extends over 14 amino acids. V lost 8 bases and J lost 4, with 16 bases in between. Study-wide points: Newly generated T cells supplied most T-cell counts and diversity one year post-transplant. It was reported that alpha-beta T cells came from several hundred expanded graft clones (about two months after transplant).

In its sample, this clonotype was seen a few times. Its antigen is undetermined. Unique molecular identifiers were incorporated into the prepared TCRbeta library. TCRdb used MiXCR to reprocess the PCR reads, holding one entry per CDR3 protein. The sample has 500,000 to 600,000 distinct CDR3 sequences; over 20% are singletons. The TCR was taken from a boy under two years old with Wiskott-Aldrich syndrome, due to receive a stem cell transplant. This sequence joins TRBV28 and TRBJ2-3; D unclear. Sample: PBMCs, taken before TCRalphabeta/CD19-depleted stem cell transplant. The chain's CDR3 is CASRLRSLSDTQYF. The CDR3 DNA is TGTGCCAGCCGACTCAGGTCCCTCTCAGATACGCAGTATTTT.